This T cell receptor beta chain was found in a study of T cells in Graves' hyperthyroidism and ophthalmopathy. Patients affected by ophthalmopathy presented a Clinical Activity Score of at least 3, a NOSPECS grade of at least 4, and disease duration below 3 months. The CDR3 covers 15 residues. CDR1 MGHDK and CDR2 SYGVNS come from the germline V gene. Trimming left V 5 bases short and J 2 bases short, with 16 bases between. There were TCR beta CDR3 regions amplified from RNA transcripts. A set of HTBI primers served as the primers for a first-round RT-PCR of the TCR CDR3. One entry per CDR3 protein results from TCRdb running MiXCR on the multiplex PCR reads. Among around 300,000 distinct CDR3 sequences, around 13% were seen once, and the ten largest hold approximately 35%.

The source of this sequence is a woman in her thirties or forties with Graves' ophthalmopathy. The sample comprised blood. This rearrangement joins TRBV25-1 to TRBJ2-7; D tentatively reads TRBD1 or TRBD2 (6 bases each). CDR3 region: CASSPLGGWAYEQYF. CDR3 DNA: TGTGCCAGCAGTCCATTGGGGGGCTGGGCCTACGAGCAGTACTTC.